This TCR beta chain was identified in a study of monozygotic twins with inflammatory bowel disease. CDR1 is DFQATT and CDR2 is SNEGSKA in the germline V gene (reference sequence). The length of the CDR3 is 14 residues. Reanalyzing the 5' RACE reads, TCRdb keeps one entry per CDR3 protein, without DNA. The sample includes 400,000 or so distinct CDR3 sequences. This receptor was identified in a human donor with ulcerative colitis or Crohn's disease, or a healthy co-twin of an affected twin (not recorded which). This chain uses TRBV20-1 with TRBJ2-2; the TCRdb call, TRBD1, lacks DNA for checking. The sample comprised blood. The CDR3 region is CSAIGGRNTGELFF.